This is a list of T cell receptor beta chains from one sample in a study of cytomegalovirus exposure and HLA in healthy donors. Produced via immunoSEQ multiplex PCR; TCRdb's table is partial and in-frame only. The sample comprises around 100,000 clones, 75% to 85% of which are singletons, and 2.5% to 3.5% rests with the top ten. Sequencing used PBMCs. These receptors were collected from a woman between 18 and 29 years old in good health and CMV-seropositive. Each CDR3 is given with its conserved first and last residue. The order of the fields is V gene, clone size, J gene, D gene, CDR3 protein, CDR3 DNA. The D gene is left open where the match is weak. Size tells how often a clone was seen (once, few, many) or the class of an expanded clone, and some rows leave it out.

v_gene: TRBV6-6; abundance: .; j_gene: TRBJ2-6; d_gene: .; CDR3aa: CASSYSGRSGANVLTF; CDR3nt: TGTGCCAGCAGTTACTCGGGGCGTTCTGGGGCCAACGTCCTGACTTTC
v_gene: TRBV7-9; abundance: .; j_gene: TRBJ1-5; d_gene: .; CDR3aa: CSSSFSYREDSNQPQHF; CDR3nt: TGTTCCAGCAGCTTCTCGTACAGGGAAGATAGCAATCAGCCCCAGCATTTT
v_gene: TRBV11-2; abundance: .; j_gene: TRBJ2-6; d_gene: TRBD1; CDR3aa: CASSLGQGSSGANVLTF; CDR3nt: TGTGCCAGCAGCCTCGGACAGGGGAGCTCTGGGGCCAACGTCCTGACTTTC
v_gene: TRBV4-2; abundance: few; j_gene: TRBJ2-2; d_gene: TRBD2; CDR3aa: CASSRTSGSPANTGELFF; CDR3nt: TGTGCCAGCAGCAGGACTAGCGGGAGCCCCGCGAACACCGGGGAGCTGTTTTTT
v_gene: TRBV6-5; abundance: .; j_gene: TRBJ2-3; d_gene: .; CDR3aa: CASSYSGGLADTQYF; CDR3nt: TGTGCCAGCAGTTACTCCGGAGGGCTGGCAGATACGCAGTATTTT
v_gene: TRBV7-2; abundance: .; j_gene: TRBJ1-3; d_gene: .; CDR3aa: CASSFRGQSSGNTIYF; CDR3nt: TGTGCCAGCAGCTTTAGGGGACAAAGCTCTGGAAACACCATATATTTT
v_gene: TRBV6-5; abundance: few; j_gene: TRBJ1-2; d_gene: .; CDR3aa: CASRPGQQNYGYTF; CDR3nt: TGTGCCAGCAGGCCGGGACAACAGAACTATGGCTACACCTTC
v_gene: TRBV4-1; abundance: .; j_gene: TRBJ2-7; d_gene: .; CDR3aa: CASSQAYRSYEQYF; CDR3nt: TGCGCCAGCAGCCAAGCCTACCGCTCCTACGAGCAGTACTTC
v_gene: TRBV4-2; abundance: .; j_gene: TRBJ2-1; d_gene: .; CDR3aa: CASTPNPTGYNEQFF; CDR3nt: TGTGCCAGCACCCCCAACCCTACGGGTTACAATGAGCAGTTCTTC
v_gene: TRBV15; abundance: few; j_gene: TRBJ1-2; d_gene: TRBD1; CDR3aa: CATSREKHRGDGYTF; CDR3nt: TGTGCCACCAGCAGAGAGAAGCACAGGGGAGATGGCTACACCTTC
v_gene: TRBV2; abundance: .; j_gene: TRBJ1-2; d_gene: .; CDR3aa: CASSEGGYGYTF; CDR3nt: TGTGCCAGCAGTGAGGGCGGGTATGGCTACACCTTC
v_gene: TRBV5-1; abundance: .; j_gene: TRBJ1-1; d_gene: TRBD1; CDR3aa: CASSTQGATEAFF; CDR3nt: TGCGCCAGCAGCACTCAGGGGGCTACTGAAGCTTTCTTT
v_gene: TRBV18; abundance: .; j_gene: TRBJ2-1; d_gene: .; CDR3aa: CASSPPVSYNEQFF; CDR3nt: TGTGCCAGCTCACCACCGGTCAGCTACAATGAGCAGTTCTTC
v_gene: TRBV28; abundance: .; j_gene: TRBJ1-3; d_gene: .; CDR3aa: CASSPFGQYKRNTIYF; CDR3nt: TGTGCCAGCAGTCCTTTCGGACAGTACAAAAGAAACACCATATATTTT
v_gene: TRBV5-6; abundance: .; j_gene: TRBJ1-2; d_gene: .; CDR3aa: CASSPGMGQLQGGYTF; CDR3nt: TGTGCCAGCAGCCCAGGCATGGGCCAATTGCAAGGTGGCTACACCTTC
v_gene: TRBV4-1; abundance: .; j_gene: TRBJ2-7; d_gene: .; CDR3aa: CASSQAFGLGNEQYF; CDR3nt: TGCGCCAGCAGCCAAGCCTTTGGCCTTGGCAACGAGCAGTACTTC
v_gene: TRBV28; abundance: .; j_gene: TRBJ2-7; d_gene: .; CDR3aa: CASKNFYEQYF; CDR3nt: TGTGCCAGCAAGAACTTCTACGAGCAGTACTTC
v_gene: TRBV28; abundance: .; j_gene: TRBJ1-3; d_gene: .; CDR3aa: CASSLGALGNTIYF; CDR3nt: TGTGCCAGCAGTTTGGGGGCGCTTGGAAACACCATATATTTT
v_gene: TRBV25-1; abundance: .; j_gene: TRBJ1-6; d_gene: TRBD1; CDR3aa: CASSRTGRRNSPLHF; CDR3nt: TGTGCCAGCAGTCGGACAGGGCGAAGAAATTCGCCCCTCCACTTT
v_gene: TRBV11-1; abundance: few; j_gene: TRBJ2-3; d_gene: .; CDR3aa: CASSLVGGIPTDTQYF; CDR3nt: TGTGCCAGCAGCTTGGTCGGGGGAATACCCACAGATACGCAGTATTTT
v_gene: TRBV5-1; abundance: .; j_gene: TRBJ1-1; d_gene: .; CDR3aa: CASSLSSGNTEAFF; CDR3nt: TGCGCCAGCAGCTTGTCGTCAGGGAACACTGAAGCTTTCTTT
v_gene: TRBV27; abundance: .; j_gene: TRBJ2-2; d_gene: TRBD2; CDR3aa: CASRQPGRGSTGELFF; CDR3nt: TGTGCCAGCAGACAACCAGGGCGGGGGAGCACCGGGGAGCTGTTTTTT
v_gene: TRBV10-3; abundance: few; j_gene: TRBJ1-4; d_gene: .; CDR3aa: CAISDREKLFF; CDR3nt: TGTGCCATCAGTGACCGTGAAAAACTGTTTTTT
v_gene: TRBV2; abundance: once; j_gene: TRBJ2-7; d_gene: TRBD1; CDR3aa: CASRKSRDREVEQYF; CDR3nt: TGTGCCAGCAGGAAAAGCCGGGACAGGGAAGTCGAGCAGTACTTC
v_gene: TRBV15; abundance: .; j_gene: TRBJ1-2; d_gene: .; CDR3aa: CATSRKDSYF; CDR3nt: TGTGCCACCAGCAGAAAGGACAGTTACTTC
v_gene: TRBV11-2; abundance: .; j_gene: TRBJ2-1; d_gene: .; CDR3aa: CASSSVWRDSYNEQFF; CDR3nt: TGTGCCAGCAGCTCCGTGTGGCGGGACTCCTACAATGAGCAGTTCTTC
v_gene: TRBV5-4; abundance: .; j_gene: TRBJ2-5; d_gene: .; CDR3aa: CASSLGPLKETQYF; CDR3nt: TGTGCCAGCAGCTTGGGGCCTTTAAAAGAGACCCAGTACTTC
v_gene: TRBV19; abundance: .; j_gene: TRBJ2-1; d_gene: TRBD2; CDR3aa: CASSRGAGGLGEQFF; CDR3nt: TGTGCCAGTAGTAGGGGAGCGGGAGGGTTGGGTGAGCAGTTCTTC
v_gene: TRBV28; abundance: once; j_gene: TRBJ2-1; d_gene: TRBD2; CDR3aa: CASSLSGRENEQFF; CDR3nt: TGTGCCAGCAGTTTAAGCGGGAGGGAGAATGAGCAGTTCTTC
v_gene: TRBV30; abundance: .; j_gene: TRBJ2-7; d_gene: .; CDR3aa: CASIPDSYLPYEQYF; CDR3nt: TGTGCCTCCATCCCCGACAGTTACTTACCATACGAGCAGTACTTC
v_gene: TRBV5-1; abundance: once; j_gene: TRBJ1-3; d_gene: .; CDR3aa: CASSLKAGSGNTIYF; CDR3nt: TGCGCCAGCAGCCTAAAGGCGGGTTCTGGAAACACCATATATTTT
v_gene: TRBV30; abundance: .; j_gene: TRBJ2-2; d_gene: .; CDR3aa: CAWTPRRVNTGELFF; CDR3nt: TGTGCCTGGACTCCTCGGCGGGTGAACACCGGGGAGCTGTTTTTT
v_gene: TRBV6-6; abundance: few; j_gene: TRBJ1-1; d_gene: .; CDR3aa: CASSIWRGNTEAFF; CDR3nt: TGTGCCAGCAGTATCTGGAGAGGAAACACTGAAGCTTTCTTT
v_gene: TRBV19; abundance: .; j_gene: TRBJ1-2; d_gene: .; CDR3aa: CASRASGRVSYGYTF; CDR3nt: TGTGCCAGTAGAGCCTCGGGCAGGGTCTCCTATGGCTACACCTTC
v_gene: TRBV4-1; abundance: few; j_gene: TRBJ1-3; d_gene: .; CDR3aa: CASSQGVNRASGNTIYF; CDR3nt: TGCGCCAGCAGCCAAGGGGTAAACAGGGCCTCTGGAAACACCATATATTTT
v_gene: TRBV4-1; abundance: .; j_gene: TRBJ1-1; d_gene: TRBD1; CDR3aa: CASSRLTDRVGTEAFF; CDR3nt: TGCGCCAGCAGCCGGCTTACAGACAGGGTGGGCACTGAAGCTTTCTTT
v_gene: TRBV20-1; abundance: .; j_gene: TRBJ2-5; d_gene: TRBD2; CDR3aa: CTKGTSETQYF; CDR3nt: TGCACCAAAGGGACTAGTGAGACCCAGTACTTC
v_gene: TRBV30; abundance: .; j_gene: TRBJ1-2; d_gene: TRBD1; CDR3aa: CAWQREGGIGGYPF; CDR3nt: TGTGCCTGGCAACGGGAAGGGGGCATAGGTGGCTACCCCTTC